This T cell receptor beta chain stems from a study of control samples from healthy donors and cancer patients. TCRdb keeps only in-frame clones here, not all; method: immunoSEQ multiplex PCR. Seen here are some 94,000 clones, 86% observed once, and the top ten hold over 0.95%. This CDR3 is built from 13 residues. Germline-derived CDR1 and CDR2 are KGHSH and LQKENI. V lost 2 bases, J lost 8 bases, and 9 bases lay in between. This chain uses TRBV18 with TRBJ1-4, with D unclear. Sequencing was carried out using blood. The sequence was obtained from a woman in her fifties or sixties in good health. The chain's CDR3 is CASSPNAGEKLFF. The CDR3 bases are TGTGCCAGCTCACCAAATGCAGGAGAAAAACTGTTTTTT.